This T cell receptor (beta chain) was captured in a study of blood T cell repertoires in COVID-19. Turning to the study itself: Nucleic acid was either cDNA or gDNA, and it came from T cells, B-cell-depleted T cells, or PBMCs.

Germline V gene sequence: CDR1 SGHTA, CDR2 FQGNSA. The CDR3 sequence is 16 residues long. V lost 1 base and J lost 6, with 19 bases in between. Methods used by the authors: Estimated nucleated cell counts came from reference gene primer amplification. The data were produced by immunoSEQ multiplex PCR, yet TCRdb's version contains in-frame clones alone and is incomplete. V and J calls and clone size come straight from that table; D and trimming were deduced from the DNA. The sample yields fewer than 25,000 clones, around nine tenths seen once. This clonotype was sampled from a human donor in a cohort sampled during active COVID-19. The chain recombines TRBV7-2 with TRBJ2-7, with D possibly TRBD2 on 6 matching bases. Sequencing was performed on peripheral blood. CDR3 residues: CASSLVGTRGGGEQYF. The CDR3 DNA reads as TGTGCCAGCAGCTTAGTGGGCACCCGGGGAGGTGGCGAGCAGTACTTC.